The 25 T cell receptor beta chains reported below all come from one sample, sequenced in a study of spatial heterogeneity in lung cancer. The time point denotes: sample taken at primary tumor resection. Using its own MiXCR run on the 5' RACE reads, TCRdb lists one record per CDR3 protein. The table has about 39,000 distinct CDR3 sequences, 3.1% seen once. Sequencing used normal lung tissue next to the tumor, obtained at surgery. The source of these receptors is a male donor with early-stage non-small cell lung cancer.

The chain combines TRBV28 with TRBJ2-7; 8 nucleotides agree with TRBD2. V lost 7 bases to trimming and J lost 9 bases; unmatched junction nucleotides: 8. Germline CDR1 reads MDHEN; CDR2 reads SYDVKM. The CDR3 sequence is 12 residues long. Here the CDR3 reads CASKKRGLAQYF. The CDR3 nucleotides are TGTGCCAGCAAAAAACGCGGACTAGCGCAGTACTTC.

This clonotype was recorded at least ten times. The chain combines TRBV12-3 or TRBV12-4 with TRBJ1-5; D not resolved. V lost 5 bases to trimming and J lost 4 bases, with 18 bases between them. The CDR3 length is 16 residues. As DNA, the CDR3 is TGTGCCAGCAGTCCTTACACGGGTGGGGAAAATCAGCCCCAGCATTTT. It encodes CASSPYTGGENQPQHF.

This chain joins TRBV3-1 and TRBJ1-6; D is ambiguous. V lost 9 bases and J lost 9, with 21 bases in between. Germline CDR1 and CDR2: LGHDT and YNNKEL (reference sequence). The length of the CDR3 is 15 residues. The CDR3 nucleotides are TGTGCCAGTACCTATGGCGGAGGAAGTGCTTCACCCCTCCACTTT. Its translation: CASTYGGGSASPLHF.

This clonotype was seen at least ten times. The chain recombines TRBV5-1 with TRBJ1-1, with a tentative D call TRBD1 (6 bases). The ends were cut back, 2 bases at V and 1 base at J, with 15 bases in the middle. The length of the CDR3 is 16 residues. The germline CDR1 and CDR2 sequences are SGHRS and YFSETQ. The chain's CDR3 is CASSLRQTGTNTEAFF. The CDR3 region has the DNA TGCGCCAGCAGCTTAAGACAGACAGGCACGAACACTGAAGCTTTCTTT.

The table lists this clonotype with many counts. J is TRBJ1-4 and V is TRBV12-3 or TRBV12-4, with D tentatively TRBD1 (5 bases). This CDR3 region has 14 residues. The ends were cut back, 3 bases at V and 7 bases at J, with 12 bases in the middle. CDR3 nucleotide sequence: TGTGCCAGCAGTTTGATGGGGCTGGGTGAAAAACTGTTTTTT. This sequence encodes CASSLMGLGEKLFF.

This clonotype was observed many times. The J gene is TRBJ1-1, the V gene TRBV6-5; D possibly corresponds to TRBD1 (5 bases). The germline V gene has CDR1 MNHEY and CDR2 SVGAGI. The CDR3 consists of 15 residues. The germline V and J ends were trimmed by 5 bases and 3 bases, with 16 bases remaining between them. The CDR3: CASSPQGKGDTEAFF. CDR3 in DNA: TGTGCCAGCAGTCCCCAGGGTAAAGGAGACACTGAAGCTTTCTTT.

This clonotype was observed a few times. This chain links TRBV27 with TRBJ2-1; 8 nucleotides agree with TRBD2. With V trimmed by 5 bases and J by 5 bases, 11 bases remained unmatched. In germline, CDR1 is MNHEY, CDR2 SMNVEV (reference sequence). This CDR3 spans 16 amino acids. The CDR3 DNA reads as TGTGCCAGCAGTCCCCTTGCGGGGGGTTGGGACAATGAGCAGTTCTTC. It encodes CASSPLAGGWDNEQFF.

The table lists this clonotype with many counts. The V call is TRBV27, the J call TRBJ2-3; D is uncertain. CDR1 and CDR2 from the germline V gene are MNHEY and SMNVEV (reference sequence). The CDR3 covers 14 residues. Trimming shortened V by 2 bases and J by 1 base, and 7 bases separated the two germline ends. The CDR3 DNA is TGTGCCAGCAGTTTAAGGCCAGGCACAGATACGCAGTATTTT. It codes for CASSLRPGTDTQYF.

This clonotype was recorded at least ten times. This chain links TRBV2 with TRBJ2-1; 11 bases are a match to TRBD2. The V gene's germline CDR1 is SNHLY and CDR2 FYNNEI. This CDR3 spans 16 amino acids. After removal of 0 bases from V and 9 bases from J, the junction contained 7 bases not matched to a gene. The CDR3 DNA reads as TGTGCCAGCAGTGAAGCGCTAGCGGGGGGTCTGGGTGAGCAGTTCTTC. It codes for CASSEALAGGLGEQFF.

This clonotype was seen repeatedly, ten times or more. The chain combines TRBV29-1 with TRBJ2-7; D is uncertain. CDR3 length: 14 residues. Per the germline V gene, CDR1 is SQVTM and CDR2 is ANQGSEA. The V end lost 6 bases, the J end lost 2 bases, and 17 bases lay between the germline ends. Written as DNA, the CDR3 is TGCAGCGTAGGAGTCCTAACGAACACCTACGAGCAGTACTTC. It is translated as CSVGVLTNTYEQYF.

This clonotype has only a few counts. The chain links TRBV7-2 to TRBJ1-1, with a weak D call TRBD1 (5 bases). V was pared by 4 bases and J by 7 bases, with 10 bases between. The CDR3 loop spans 12 amino acids. From germline, CDR1 is SGHTA and CDR2 FQGNSA. The CDR3 nucleotides are TGTGCCAGCAGCTCGGGCGGGGGTGAAGCTTTCTTT. This encodes CASSSGGGEAFF.

Concerning this clonotype itself: This sequence may be a read error, since a much larger clone differs from it by one base. The conserved final phenylalanine or tryptophan is absent from the CDR3, which likely points to a read error. The CDR3 DNA reads TGTGCCAGCAGGGCGGAAGGATATTGGGAGCAGTACTCC. It yields the protein CASRAEGYWEQYS. V usage is TRBV28 and J usage is TRBJ2-7; no clear D gene. The CDR3 has 13 amino acids. The germline V gene has CDR1 MDHEN and CDR2 SYDVKM. V was pared by 6 bases and J by 7 bases, with 16 bases between.

The genes are TRBV7-2 and TRBJ2-7; D tentatively fits TRBD1 or TRBD2 (6 bases each). The CDR3 is made up of 12 amino acids. The germline V and J ends were trimmed by 7 bases and 3 bases, with 10 bases remaining between them. Germline CDR1 SGHTA, CDR2 FQGNSA. The CDR3: CASKGGGYEQYF. In DNA, the CDR3 is TGTGCCAGCAAGGGGGGAGGCTACGAGCAGTACTTC.

This clonotype was detected ten times or more. The V gene is TRBV6-5, the J gene TRBJ2-2, with TRBD2 matching over 8 bases. This CDR3 is built from 14 residues. Germline CDR1 is MNHEY and CDR2 is SVGAGI. V lost 6 bases and J lost 3; bases outside the gene matches: 3. The CDR3 DNA reads TGTGCCAGCAGGGCGGGGGGATACACCGGGGAGCTGTTTTTT. Translation: CASRAGGYTGELFF.

At least ten counts were recorded for this clonotype. The chain couples TRBV29-1 to TRBJ2-5; TRBD1 matches at 9 bases. CDR3 size: 13 residues. The germline V gene encodes CDR1 SQVTM and CDR2 ANQGSEA. V was pared by 7 bases and J by 5 bases, with 8 bases of the junction left unmatched. In DNA form, the CDR3 reads TGCAGCGGCATACAGGGGGCCTATGAGACCCAGTACTTC. Amino acids: CSGIQGAYETQYF.

The table lists this clonotype with many counts. The chain employs TRBV7-2 and TRBJ1-5; D is ambiguous. Germline V lookup: CDR1 SGHTA, CDR2 FQGNSA. V was shortened by 2 bases and J by 5 bases, with 10 bases between the two germline ends. The CDR3 extends over 14 amino acids. The CDR3 here is CASSLNRADQPQHF. In DNA form, the CDR3 reads TGTGCCAGCAGCTTAAATCGGGCCGATCAGCCCCAGCATTTT.

This clonotype was picked up many times. V and J are TRBV2 and TRBJ2-7; D unclear. V lost 3 bases to trimming and J lost 11 bases, with 23 bases between them. The germline V gene encodes CDR1 SNHLY and CDR2 FYNNEI. The CDR3 is 15 residues long. The CDR3 loop reads CASSERGNPYEMEYF. The CDR3 region has the DNA TGTGCCAGCAGTGAGCGCGGTAATCCCTACGAGATGGAGTACTTC.

This clonotype occurred many times. This rearrangement joins TRBV28 to TRBJ1-1, with a possible D match to TRBD1 (5 bases). V was clipped by 1 base and J by 3 bases, with 15 bases between them. This CDR3 region has 16 residues. Per germline, CDR1 MDHEN and CDR2 SYDVKM. The CDR3 DNA reads as TGTGCCAGCAGTTTATCCGAGGGGAGAGGGGACACTGAAGCTTTCTTT. Translating it yields CASSLSEGRGDTEAFF.

This clonotype came up a few times. CDR3 in amino acids: CAGQGVDYGYTF. Written as DNA, the CDR3 is TGTGCCGGACAAGGAGTCGACTATGGCTACACCTTC. V usage is TRBV28 and J usage is TRBJ1-2, with D possibly TRBD1 on 5 matching bases. CDR1 is MDHEN, CDR2 SYDVKM, per germline. V was cut by 11 bases and J by 3 bases, with 13 bases left in between. The CDR3 contains 12 residues.

There are many counts of this clonotype. The chain uses TRBV6-2 or TRBV6-3 and TRBJ1-5; D gene ambiguous. Deletions cut 4 bases from V and 0 bases from J, with 4 bases between. Germline V CDR1 and CDR2: MNHEY, SVGEGT. The CDR3 sequence is 13 residues long. The CDR3, as DNA: TGTGCCAGCAGTTTCGATAGCAATCAGCCCCAGCATTTT. Its protein product is CASSFDSNQPQHF.

In this sample, this clonotype turned up many times. This chain joins TRBV20-1 and TRBJ2-1, with D possibly TRBD2 on 5 matching bases. The CDR3 extends over 15 amino acids. V lost 5 bases and J 0 bases, leaving 14 bases between the germline ends. The germline V gene encodes CDR1 DFQATT and CDR2 SNEGSKA (reference sequence). CDR3 protein: CSALTSQSSYNEQFF. In nucleotides, the CDR3 is TGCAGTGCTTTAACTAGTCAGAGCTCCTACAATGAGCAGTTCTTC.

This clonotype was seen many times. The V and J genes are TRBV20-1 and TRBJ1-5; weak D call: TRBD1 (6 bases). This CDR3 region has 14 residues. Germline CDR1 DFQATT, CDR2 SNEGSKA (reference sequence). Trimming pared 0 bases from V and 6 bases from J, leaving 12 bases between. The CDR3 bases are TGCAGTGCTAGAGACCCGACAGGAGGTCAGCCCCAGCATTTT. This codes for CSARDPTGGQPQHF.

This clonotype was detected many times. The DNA of the CDR3 is TGCAGTGCTCGGACAGGTGGGGATCAGCCCCAGCATTTT. Protein sequence: CSARTGGDQPQHF. The rearrangement joins TRBV20-1 to TRBJ1-5; 7 bases map to TRBD1. The CDR3 is 13 amino acids. Germline CDR1 is DFQATT and CDR2 is SNEGSKA (reference sequence). J gave up 5 bases and V 5 bases, and 6 bases lay outside the gene matches.

This clonotype has ten or more counts. The chain links TRBV20-1 to TRBJ2-5; 8 nucleotides line up with TRBD1. Germline V gives CDR1 DFQATT, CDR2 SNEGSKA (reference sequence). CDR3 length: 12 residues. V shed 7 bases and J 6 bases; nucleotides not matched to a gene: 7. The CDR3 spells CSVTGGTKTQYF. CDR3 nucleotides: TGCAGTGTAACAGGGGGAACGAAGACCCAGTACTTC.

This clonotype has ten or more counts. The J gene is TRBJ1-5, the V gene TRBV7-2, with 9 bases identical to TRBD1. The CDR3 has 15 residues. V was pared by 2 bases and J by 6 bases, with 5 bases of the junction left unmatched. Germline V gene data show CDR1 as SGHTA and CDR2 as FQGNSA. The CDR3 DNA reads as TGTGCCAGCAGCTTAACGGGACAGGGAGTTCAGCCCCAGCATTTT. This gives the protein CASSLTGQGVQPQHF.